This TCR beta chain was sequenced for a study of T cell clonotyping in hematopoietic cell transplantation. Points from the study as a whole: At the given depth, recipient repertoires were over 95% de novo clonotypes. Graft donor and pretransplant recipient Inverse Simpson Index values predicted broader posttransplant TCR diversity.

The germline V gene has CDR1 GTSNPN and CDR2 SVGIG (reference sequence). Trimming cost V 0 bases and J 1 base, with 7 bases left between them. The CDR3 runs to 14 residues. This clone was seen once. Its antigen is undetermined. The sample carries other DNA sequences with the same CDR3. This table comes from immunoSEQ multiplex PCR, and its TCRdb copy is limited to in-frame clones, with some not included. Counted here are under 9,000 clones, 95% to 96% occurring once; the ten biggest clones make up 0.4% to 0.55%. The chain employs TRBV30 and TRBJ1-3; D not certain. This receptor was identified in a male patient aged 40 to 55 who had an allogeneic stem cell transplant from a related donor, so the T cells may come from the graft donor. Some clones in this sample may be carry-over from other donors' samples. The input for sequencing was PBMCs, taken 30 days after allogeneic stem cell transplant. For the CDR3, the DNA is TGTGCCTGGAGTGTCCCGGGTTCTGGAAACACCATATATTTT. As protein: CAWSVPGSGNTIYF.